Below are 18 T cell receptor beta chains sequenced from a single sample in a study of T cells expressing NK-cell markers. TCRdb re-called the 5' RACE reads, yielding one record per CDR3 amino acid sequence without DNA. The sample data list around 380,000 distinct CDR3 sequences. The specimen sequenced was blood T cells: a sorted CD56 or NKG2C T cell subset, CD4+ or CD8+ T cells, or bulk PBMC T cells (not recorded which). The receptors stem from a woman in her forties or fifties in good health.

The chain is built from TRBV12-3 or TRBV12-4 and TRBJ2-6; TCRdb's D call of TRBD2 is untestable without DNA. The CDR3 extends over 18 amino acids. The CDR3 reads CASSLRRVGPSGANVLTF.

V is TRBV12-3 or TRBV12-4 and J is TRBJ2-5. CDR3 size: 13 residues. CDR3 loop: CASSLVGRETQYF.

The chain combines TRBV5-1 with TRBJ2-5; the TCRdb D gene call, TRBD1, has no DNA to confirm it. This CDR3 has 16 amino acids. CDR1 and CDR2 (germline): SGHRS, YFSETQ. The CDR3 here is CASSLVPLGNQETQYF.

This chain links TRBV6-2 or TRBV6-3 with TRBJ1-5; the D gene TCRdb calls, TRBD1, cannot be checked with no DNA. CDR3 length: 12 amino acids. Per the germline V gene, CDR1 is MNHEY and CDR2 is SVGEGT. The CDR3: CASSYPRERKHF.

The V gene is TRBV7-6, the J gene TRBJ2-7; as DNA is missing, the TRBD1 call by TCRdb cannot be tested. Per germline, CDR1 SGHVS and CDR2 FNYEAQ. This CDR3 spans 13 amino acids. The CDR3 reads CASSPRTGYEQYF.

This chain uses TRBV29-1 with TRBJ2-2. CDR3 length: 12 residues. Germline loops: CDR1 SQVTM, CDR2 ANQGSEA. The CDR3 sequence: CSVETGAGELFF.

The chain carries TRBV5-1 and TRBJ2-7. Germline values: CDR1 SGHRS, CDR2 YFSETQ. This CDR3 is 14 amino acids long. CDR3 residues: CASSLAGQPYEQYF.

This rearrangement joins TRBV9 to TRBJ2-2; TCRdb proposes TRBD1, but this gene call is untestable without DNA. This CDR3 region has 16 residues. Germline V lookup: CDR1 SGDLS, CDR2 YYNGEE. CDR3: CASSSWTGVATGELFF.

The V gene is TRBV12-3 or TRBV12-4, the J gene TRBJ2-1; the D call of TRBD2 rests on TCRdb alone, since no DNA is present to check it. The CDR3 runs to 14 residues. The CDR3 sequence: CASSTAGLTVEQFF.

The CDR3 reads CASRQLAGVNTGELFF. The rearrangement links TRBV27 to TRBJ2-2; no DNA is available, so the TRBD2 call from TCRdb remains unchecked. In germline, CDR1 is MNHEY, CDR2 SMNVEV (reference sequence). The length of the CDR3 is 16 residues.

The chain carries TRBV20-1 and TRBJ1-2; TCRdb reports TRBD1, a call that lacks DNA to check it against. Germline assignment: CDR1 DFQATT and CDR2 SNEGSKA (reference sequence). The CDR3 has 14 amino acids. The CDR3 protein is CSARAWGPNYGYTF.

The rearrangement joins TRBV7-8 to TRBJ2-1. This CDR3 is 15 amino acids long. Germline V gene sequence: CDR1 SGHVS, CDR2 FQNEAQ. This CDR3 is CASSLARGSPNEQFF.

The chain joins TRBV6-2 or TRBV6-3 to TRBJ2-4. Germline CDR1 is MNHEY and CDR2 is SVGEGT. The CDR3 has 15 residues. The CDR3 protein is CASSYDPSFKNIQYF.

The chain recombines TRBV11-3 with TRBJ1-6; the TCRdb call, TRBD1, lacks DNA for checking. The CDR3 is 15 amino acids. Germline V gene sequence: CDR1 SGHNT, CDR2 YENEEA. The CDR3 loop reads CASSRAGQGNSPLHF.

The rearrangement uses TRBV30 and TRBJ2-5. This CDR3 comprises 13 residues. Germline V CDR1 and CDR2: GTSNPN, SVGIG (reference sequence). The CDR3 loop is CARDGLQQETQYF.

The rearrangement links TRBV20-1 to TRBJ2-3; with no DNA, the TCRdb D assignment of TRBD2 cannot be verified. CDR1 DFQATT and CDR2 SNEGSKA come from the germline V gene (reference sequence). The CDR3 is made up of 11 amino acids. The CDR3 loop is CSARVLAAQYF.

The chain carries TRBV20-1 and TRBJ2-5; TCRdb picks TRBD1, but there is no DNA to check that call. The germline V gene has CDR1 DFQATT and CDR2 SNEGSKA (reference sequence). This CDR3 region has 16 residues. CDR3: CSASGSGEDRGETQYF.

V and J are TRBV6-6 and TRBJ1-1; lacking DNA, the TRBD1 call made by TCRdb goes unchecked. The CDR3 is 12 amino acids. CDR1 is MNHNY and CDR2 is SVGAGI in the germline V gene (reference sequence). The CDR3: CASSDAGTGAFF.